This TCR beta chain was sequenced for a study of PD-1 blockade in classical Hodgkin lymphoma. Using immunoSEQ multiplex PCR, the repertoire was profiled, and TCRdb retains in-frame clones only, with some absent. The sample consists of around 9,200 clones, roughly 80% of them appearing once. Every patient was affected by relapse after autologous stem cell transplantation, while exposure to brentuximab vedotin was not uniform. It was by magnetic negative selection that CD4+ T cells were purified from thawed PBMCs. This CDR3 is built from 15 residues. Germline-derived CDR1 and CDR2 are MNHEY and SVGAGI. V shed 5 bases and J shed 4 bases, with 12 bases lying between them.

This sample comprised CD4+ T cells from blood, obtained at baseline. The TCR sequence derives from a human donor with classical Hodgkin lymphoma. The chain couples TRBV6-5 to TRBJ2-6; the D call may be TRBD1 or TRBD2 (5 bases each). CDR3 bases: TGTGCCAGCAGTCGTTCCGGGACCGGGGCCAACGTCCTGACTTTC. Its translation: CASSRSGTGANVLTF.